These 24 T cell receptor beta chains originate from one sample sequenced in a study of blood T cells in healthy people across ages. PCR was performed a second time for about 6 to 12 cycles using a sample-barcoded 5' primer and a J-beta primer mix. In TCRdb, the 5' RACE reads were re-called with MiXCR into one record per CDR3 protein. The sample records over 500,000 distinct CDR3 sequences, roughly half being singletons. The specimen sequenced was blood. These receptors all come from a woman at least 80 years old in good health.

This clonotype was recorded at least ten times. This sequence joins TRBV5-1 and TRBJ2-7; 10 bases are shared with TRBD1. The CDR3 contains 18 residues. Trimming at V came to 1 base and at J to 3 bases, leaving 13 bases not matched to a gene. Germline V lookup: CDR1 SGHRS, CDR2 YFSETQ. The CDR3, as DNA: TGCGCCAGCAGCTTGTCATTAAACACAGGGACAGGGGACTACGAGCAGTACTTC. It yields the protein CASSLSLNTGTGDYEQYF. The variable domain in full, with the rest retrieved from reference TRBV5-1 and TRBJ2-7, is KAGVTQTPRYLIKTRGQQVTLSCSPISGHRSVSWYQQTPGQGLQFLFEYFSETQRNKGNFPGRFSGRQFSNSRSEMNVSTLELGDSALYLCASSLSLNTGTGDYEQYFGPGTRLTVT.

As regards this clonotype: Being one base from a much bigger clone, this may be a read error. The chain employs TRBV7-2 and TRBJ2-5, with D perhaps TRBD2 (6 bases). Germline CDR1 is SGHTA and CDR2 is FQGNSA. The CDR3 totals 14 residues. V was shortened by 4 bases and J by 11 bases, with 20 bases between the two germline ends. The CDR3 DNA is TGTGCCAGCAGCTATAATACTGGAGGGAATGAGCAGTACTTC. Its protein product is CASSYNTGGNEQYF. Looking up the rest from reference TRBV7-2 and TRBJ2-5 gives the full variable domain: GAGVSQSPSNKVTEKGKDVELRCDPISGHTALYWYRQSLGQGLEFLIYFQGNSAPDKSGLPSDRFSAERTGGSVSTLTIQRTQQEDSAVYLCASSYNTGGNEQYFGPGTRLLVL.

This clonotype was seen many times. The J gene is TRBJ2-1, the V gene TRBV27; 7 bases match TRBD1. The length of the CDR3 is 15 residues. The V gene end was trimmed by 6 bases and the J gene end by 5 bases; junction bases not matched to a gene: 10. The germline CDR1 and CDR2 sequences are MNHEY and SMNVEV (reference sequence). CDR3 sequence (DNA): TGTGCCAGCAGGAGAGGGACAGATCATAACAATGAGCAGTTCTTC. Translated: CASRRGTDHNNEQFF.

Turning to this clonotype: A read error may be the cause here, since a much bigger clone is one base away. V and J are TRBV27 and TRBJ2-1; 7 nucleotides align to TRBD2. Germline CDR1 reads MNHEY; CDR2 reads SMNVEV (reference sequence). The CDR3 covers 15 residues. V gave up 6 bases and J gave up 3 bases; unmatched junction bases: 8. The DNA for the CDR3 is TGTGCCAGCAGCTCCGGGACTACTTTCTACAATGAGCAGTTCTTC. Protein product: CASSSGTTFYNEQFF.

Note on this clonotype: An end of the junction differs from the germline gene, which may be a read error. The V gene is TRBV29-1, the J gene TRBJ2-3; 7 bases agree with TRBD1. Germline values: CDR1 SQVTM, CDR2 ANQGSEA. The CDR3 has 15 residues. The CDR3 DNA sequence: TGCAGCGCTGAAAGGACGGACAGGTGGACAGATACGCAGTATTTT. Translating it yields CSAERTDRWTDTQYF.

This clonotype appeared many times. This chain joins TRBV20-1 and TRBJ2-5, with D possibly matching TRBD1 (6 bases). Germline CDR1 reads DFQATT; CDR2 reads SNEGSKA (reference sequence). This CDR3 comprises 15 residues. Trimming shortened V by 5 bases and J by 2 bases, and 18 bases separated the two germline ends. CDR3 residues: CSARAVTGHQETQYF. In DNA, the CDR3 is TGCAGTGCTCGAGCTGTAACAGGGCATCAAGAGACCCAGTACTTC.

This clonotype was counted at least ten times. The rearrangement links TRBV29-1 to TRBJ1-2, with D uncertain. Deletions cut 7 bases from V and 2 bases from J, with 14 bases between. This CDR3 has 13 residues. The germline gives CDR1 SQVTM, CDR2 ANQGSEA. CDR3 coding DNA: TGCAGCGCATTTCGGAACAGCAACTATGGCTACACCTTC. Its protein is CSAFRNSNYGYTF.

The V and J genes are TRBV5-5 and TRBJ2-1; D may be TRBD2 (5 bases). Per the germline V gene, CDR1 is SGHKS and CDR2 is YYEKEE (reference sequence). This CDR3 is 15 amino acids long. Trimming cost V 3 bases and J 9 bases, with 19 bases left between them. The chain's CDR3 is CASSSVPSGSGEQFF. For the CDR3, the DNA is TGTGCCAGCAGCTCCGTTCCCTCGGGGTCGGGTGAGCAGTTCTTC.

This clonotype occurred many times. J is TRBJ2-1 and V is TRBV6-2 or TRBV6-3; perhaps TRBD1 as D (6 bases). The CDR3 is made up of 15 amino acids. The germline V and J ends were trimmed by 2 bases and 8 bases, with 16 bases remaining between them. CDR1 and CDR2 (germline): MNHEY, SVGEGT. In nucleotides, the CDR3 is TGTGCCAGCAGTTACGGGTCAGGGGCTAACTATGAGCAGTTCTTC. It translates to CASSYGSGANYEQFF.

In this sample, this clonotype turned up many times. This chain connects TRBV6-5 to TRBJ2-3; TRBD2 is a possible D gene (5 bases). The V end was cut by 6 bases, the J end by 4 bases, with 11 bases between. Looked up from germline, CDR1 is MNHEY and CDR2 is SVGAGI. The CDR3 totals 13 residues. DNA for the CDR3: TGTGCCAGCAGAACCGGGAACGCAGATACGCAGTATTTT. The encoded protein is CASRTGNADTQYF.

Points on this clonotype: A much larger clonotype is one base distant, so this may be a read error. This chain joins TRBV7-2 and TRBJ2-3, with TRBD2 matching 9 bases. This CDR3 contains 15 residues. Germline loops: CDR1 SGHTA, CDR2 FQGNSA. This CDR3 is CANSFSGGRTDTQYF. The CDR3 bases are TGTGCCAACAGCTTTAGCGGGGGACGCACAGATACGCAGTATTTT. The variable domain in full, completed from reference TRBV7-2 and TRBJ2-3, reads GAGVSQSPSNKVTEKGKDVELRCDPISGHTALYWYRQSLGQGLEFLIYFQGNSAPDKSGLPSDRFSAERTGGSVSTLTIQRTQQEDSAVYLCANSFSGGRTDTQYFGPGTRLTVL.

CDR3 DNA: TGTGCCAGCAGCCCTCATAGCGGGGGGGCCGCTGAGCAGTTCTTC. Its translation: CASSPHSGGAAEQFF. The genes are TRBV7-2 and TRBJ2-1; 11 bases agree with TRBD2. The CDR3 covers 15 residues. After removal of 5 bases from V and 9 bases from J, the junction contained 9 bases not matched to a gene. Germline CDR1 reads SGHTA; CDR2 reads FQGNSA.

This clonotype has just one count. The chain uses TRBV3-1 and TRBJ2-7; maybe TRBD1 (6 bases). The DNA end lines up better with TRBJ2-5; the J call may be wrong. The germline V gene encodes CDR1 LGHDT and CDR2 YNNKEL (reference sequence). The CDR3 loop spans 15 amino acids. The CDR3 reads CASSQGWGHQETQYF. CDR3 DNA sequence: TGTGCCAGCAGCCAAGGGTGGGGGCACCAAGAGACCCAGTACTTC.

The chain carries TRBV25-1 and TRBJ1-1; D not resolved. This CDR3 has 17 amino acids. The ends were cut back, 6 bases at V and 3 bases at J, with 23 bases in the middle. CDR1 is MGHDK, CDR2 SYGVNS, per germline. Here the CDR3 DNA reads TGTGCCAGCAGCCTGAGAAACGCTCCTATGAGGCACACTGAAGCTTTCTTT. Translation gives CASSLRNAPMRHTEAFF.

This clonotype has just a few counts. J is TRBJ2-7 and V is TRBV28, with 8 nucleotides matching TRBD2. J gave up 4 bases and V 6 bases, and 2 bases lay outside the gene matches. This CDR3 region has 12 residues. Germline V lookup: CDR1 MDHEN, CDR2 SYDVKM. The CDR3 sequence is CASRGLVYEQYF. CDR3 sequence (DNA): TGTGCCAGCAGGGGACTAGTATACGAGCAGTACTTC.

The chain combines TRBV18 with TRBJ2-5; D is unclear. Germline V gene lookup returns CDR1 KGHSH and CDR2 LQKENI. The CDR3 has 13 residues. The germline V and J ends were trimmed by 0 bases and 7 bases, with 9 bases remaining between them. The CDR3 region is CASSPPDSGTQYF. The CDR3 DNA reads as TGTGCCAGCTCACCACCCGATTCTGGGACCCAGTACTTC.

This sequence joins TRBV18 and TRBJ2-3, with D perhaps TRBD1 (5 bases). Looked up from germline, CDR1 is KGHSH and CDR2 is LQKENI. The CDR3 length is 17 residues. V was pared by 2 bases and J by 11 bases, with 26 bases between. The CDR3 here is CASSPSPAGITIVGQYF. The CDR3 DNA is TGTGCCAGCTCACCATCACCGGCAGGGATTACGATTGTGGGGCAGTATTTT.

With regard to this clonotype: A much larger clonotype is one base distant, so this may be a read error. The genes are TRBV2 and TRBJ2-6; D call uncertain. The CDR3 runs to 13 residues. With 11 bases removed from V and 0 bases from J, the gap between germline ends came to 8 bases. Germline CDR1 and CDR2: SNHLY and FYNNEI. This CDR3 is CAGTGSGANVLTF. Here the CDR3 DNA reads TGTGCCGGCACCGGCTCTGGGGCCAACGTCCTGACTTTC.

This clonotype has at least ten counts. The chain has TRBV20-1 and TRBJ2-7; no reliable D call. The germline V gene has CDR1 DFQATT and CDR2 SNEGSKA (reference sequence). The CDR3 consists of 14 residues. Trimming stripped 4 bases from V and 3 bases from J, with 16 bases between. This chain's CDR3 is CSATARTSIYEQYF. In nucleotides, the CDR3 is TGCAGTGCTACCGCGCGGACGTCGATCTACGAGCAGTACTTC.

This chain joins TRBV15 and TRBJ2-7; D is unclear. The J call is uncertain, as TRBJ2-5 better fits the DNA end. Looked up from germline, CDR1 is LNHNV and CDR2 is YYDKDF (reference sequence). The CDR3 runs to 16 residues. The CDR3 DNA follows: TGTGCCACCAGCAGAGGTAGCACCGGAGTAGGGAAGACCCAGTACTTC. Encoded protein: CATSRGSTGVGKTQYF.

The chain has TRBV4-1 and TRBJ2-1; TRBD2 matches 8 bases. CDR1 MGHRA and CDR2 YSYEKL come from the germline V gene. This CDR3 comprises 15 residues. V gave up 8 bases and J gave up 5 bases; unmatched junction bases: 11. This CDR3 is CASGRSGGTHNEQFF. The DNA of the CDR3 is TGCGCCAGCGGCCGGAGCGGGGGTACCCACAATGAGCAGTTCTTC.

A single count supports this clonotype. The V and J genes are TRBV20-1 and TRBJ2-1; perhaps TRBD2 as D (5 bases). The CDR3 consists of 11 residues. With 5 bases removed from V and 4 bases from J, the gap between germline ends came to 6 bases. The germline CDR1 and CDR2 sequences are DFQATT and SNEGSKA (reference sequence). CDR3 DNA sequence: TGCAGTGCTGGACTGTACAATGAGCAGTTCTTC. This codes for CSAGLYNEQFF.

Points on this clonotype: This sequence may be a read error, since a much larger clone differs from it by one base. The chain joins TRBV6-2 or TRBV6-3 to TRBJ2-3; D may be TRBD2 (6 bases). CDR3 length: 16 residues. Germline CDR1 reads MNHEY; CDR2 reads SVGEGT. Trimming took 5 bases from V and 6 from J, leaving 21 bases between them. CDR3 protein: CASSKSPELAADTQYF. The CDR3 DNA is TGTGCCAGCAGTAAGAGTCCGGAACTAGCCGCGGATACGCAGTATTTT.

Many counts were recorded for this clonotype. The V call is TRBV6-2 or TRBV6-3, the J call TRBJ2-3; D perhaps matches TRBD2 (6 bases). This CDR3 is built from 14 residues. Between the trimmed V and J ends, which lost 6 bases and 6 bases, there was a span of 16 bases. Germline V gives CDR1 MNHEY, CDR2 SVGEGT. The DNA for the CDR3 is TGTGCCAGCAGCCGAGGAGGGGCCTGGGATACGCAGTATTTT. Encoded protein: CASSRGGAWDTQYF.